This T cell receptor (beta chain) was found in a study of tumor-infiltrating lymphocytes in oesophageal squamous cell carcinoma. TCRdb independently ran MiXCR on the PCR reads; one entry per CDR3 protein. Here the sample spans 9,500 to 11,000 distinct CDR3 sequences, roughly three fifths being singletons. The receptor was derived from a male donor with esophageal squamous cell carcinoma. Sequencing was performed on esophageal tumor tissue.

DNA for the CDR3: TGTGCCATCAGTGAAATGGAGGGACCAGATACGCAGTATTTT. It yields the protein CAISEMEGPDTQYF. The genes are TRBV10-3 and TRBJ2-3, with a weak D call TRBD2 (6 bases). Trimming removed 3 bases at V and 4 bases at J, with 11 bases between. This CDR3 has 14 amino acids. Germline V lookup: CDR1 ENHRY, CDR2 SYGVKD.